The 3 T cell receptor beta chains presented below share a single source sample, sequenced in a study of shared clonotypes between healthy human individuals. Terminally differentiated effector memory CD45RA+ cells were left out of the naive CD8 fraction, which was CD45RO-negative and positively selected for CCR7. Measured with immunoSEQ multiplex PCR; TCRdb has only the in-frame clones, and not every one. The table has about 590,000 clones, over 95% seen once. Sample: naive CD8+ T cells sorted from blood. Receptors originate from a woman in her twenties or thirties in good health.

A word on this clone: Relative to the germline gene, one junction end is altered; a read error may explain this. The genes are TRBV27 and TRBJ2-1; D possibly uses TRBD1 or TRBD2 (5 bases each). The CDR3 has 11 amino acids. In germline, CDR1 is MNHEY, CDR2 SMNVEV (reference sequence). This chain's CDR3 is CASREYNEQFF. As DNA, the CDR3 is TGTGCTAGCAGGGAGTACAATGAGCAGTTCTTC.

The rearrangement uses TRBV4-2 and TRBJ2-7; no firm D call. This CDR3 region has 11 residues. Germline V gene lookup returns CDR1 LGHNA and CDR2 YNFKEQ. V lost 5 bases to trimming and J lost 5 bases, with 7 bases between them. CDR3 residues: CASSYNDEQYF. In DNA, the CDR3 is TGTGCCAGCAGCTACAATGACGAGCAGTACTTC.

V usage is TRBV29-1 and J usage is TRBJ2-5; D perhaps matches TRBD1 (5 bases). The J call may not be correct, given that the DNA end is closer to TRBJ2-7. In germline, CDR1 is SQVTM, CDR2 ANQGSEA. The CDR3 spans 13 residues. The CDR3 DNA is TGCAGCGTTGAACAGGGTCCCAACTACGAGCAGTACTTC. This encodes CSVEQGPNYEQYF.